A single TCR beta chain is shown here with its context. No antigen is known for it. The source of the sample is a study of cytomegalovirus exposure and HLA in healthy donors. Regarding the study as a whole: Earlier analysis found most TCR beta V segments productive about 87% or about 30% of the time.

The primer mix had 60 Vbeta and 13 Jbeta primers. Measured with immunoSEQ multiplex PCR; TCRdb has only the in-frame clones, and not every one. Here the sample spans 72,000 or so clones, about 74% being singletons. The receptor was derived from a human donor in good health. Specimen: PBMCs.

The CDR3 sequence: CASSVDLNTYEQYF. CDR3 nucleotide sequence: TGTGCCAGCAGCGTCGACTTGAACACCTACGAGCAGTACTTC. The chain has TRBV6-6 and TRBJ2-7; no reliable D call. CDR3 length equals 14 residues. V lost 6 bases to trimming and J lost 2 bases, with 14 bases between them. From germline, CDR1 is MNHNY and CDR2 SVGAGI (reference sequence).